This TCR beta chain was sequenced in a study of T cells after posttransplantation cyclophosphamide. A marrow graft followed busulfan-fludarabine conditioning, with cyclophosphamide on days +3 and +4. Remarks on this clone: Its antigen remains unidentified.

The protocol was immunoSEQ multiplex PCR, while the TCRdb copy is restricted to in-frame clones and leaves out a portion. The data hold over 20,000 clones, with roughly 90% observed a single time. Broader study findings: Later blood repertoires were often dominated by clones from the donor CD8+ memory compartment. TRB overlap between skin or GI tissue T cells and blood was limited. Recipient CMV seropositivity and CMV reactivation strongly tracked TRB clonality.

From germline, CDR1 is ENHRY and CDR2 SYGVKD. V lost 7 bases to trimming and J lost 9 bases, with 16 bases between them. This CDR3 region has 13 residues. This TCR was sampled from a female patient aged 30 to 45 who received an allogeneic stem cell transplant from an unrelated donor, was CMV-positive, and had no GVHD. The T cells may come from the graft donor. Here the sequenced sample was PBMCs, taken after allogeneic stem cell transplant with posttransplant cyclophosphamide. The rearrangement uses TRBV10-3 and TRBJ2-1; TRBD2 might be the D (5 bases). For the CDR3, the DNA is TGTGCCATCACTTCCGACGGGAAGGGTGAGCAGTTCTTC. Its translation is CAITSDGKGEQFF.